Listed below are T cell receptor beta chains from one sample, sequenced in a study of breast tumors, draining lymph nodes, adjacent tissues. TCRdb passed the multiplex PCR reads through MiXCR, listing each CDR3 protein once. The sample lists approximately 90,000 distinct CDR3 sequences; over 25% were seen once. The material sequenced was axillary lymph node tissue. The receptor set was obtained from a female donor with breast cancer. Some clones in this sample may be carry-over from other donors' samples. Both conserved end residues are part of each CDR3. A D gene is named only where the DNA matches it firmly. Expanded clones are given a class, and other clones once, few, many or no size at all.

j_gene	abundance	d_gene	v_gene	CDR3nt	CDR3aa
TRBJ2-3	-	TRBD2	TRBV2	TGTGCCAGCAGTCCTCCTAGCGGGAGGGCCGGTACGCAGTATTTT	CASSPPSGRAGTQYF
TRBJ2-2	many	-	TRBV7-3	TGTGCCAGCAGCTTTAAGGGAGGACTTTCTAACACCGGGGAGCTGTTTTTT	CASSFKGGLSNTGELFF
TRBJ2-5	many	TRBD1	TRBV7-2	TGTGCCAGCAGCGCCGACAGGGGGCGGGAGACCCAGTACTTC	CASSADRGRETQYF
TRBJ1-4	few	-	TRBV6-1	TGTGCCAGCAGTGTGAGGGACACGAGGGAAAAACTGTTTTTT	CASSVRDTREKLFF
TRBJ2-4	many	-	TRBV20-1	TGCAGTGCTTACAAGGGGGGAACCAAAAACATTCAGTACTTC	CSAYKGGTKNIQYF
TRBJ2-3	many	TRBD1	TRBV14	TGTGCCAGCAGCCCCCGGGACAGGGCAGATACGCAGTATTTT	CASSPRDRADTQYF
TRBJ1-3	-	TRBD1	TRBV10-3	TGTGCCATCAGGCCCGGGACAGACCCTGGAGACACCATATATTTT	CAIRPGTDPGDTIYF
TRBJ1-3	many	-	TRBV5-6	TGTGCCAGCAGCACACTCAGGTCAGCCTCTGGAAACACCATATATTTT	CASSTLRSASGNTIYF
TRBJ2-7	many	-	TRBV4-1	TGCGCCAGCAGCCAAGATCAGACGGGAGTCTACGAGCAGTACTTC	CASSQDQTGVYEQYF
TRBJ1-5	many	TRBD1	TRBV7-2	TGTGCCAGCAGCCCCAGACAGGGGGACCAGCCCCAGCATTTT	CASSPRQGDQPQHF
TRBJ2-7	many	TRBD2	TRBV14	TGTGCCAGCAGGAAATCGGCCTCGGGACTAGCGGACGCCTACGAGCAGTACTTC	CASRKSASGLADAYEQYF
TRBJ2-5	many	TRBD1	TRBV7-6	TGTGCCAGCAGCTTCACTGAACAGGGGGCTGGGTACTTC	CASSFTEQGAGYF
TRBJ2-1	many	-	TRBV19	TGTGCCAGTAGTATTGCCGGGAACTCCTACAATGAGCAGTTCTTC	CASSIAGNSYNEQFF
TRBJ2-7	many	-	TRBV20-1	TGCAGTGCTAGAGGGACCCTCGGGACAGCGGGCCGCGAGCAGTACTTC	CSARGTLGTAGREQYF
TRBJ2-3	many	-	TRBV4-1	TGCGCCAGCAGCCAAACAGATACGCAGTATTTT	CASSQTDTQYF
TRBJ1-2	-	-	TRBV10-3	TGTGCCATCAGCGATGGACGAAAACAGGGTGGGAATGGCTACACCTTC	CAISDGRKQGGNGYTF
TRBJ1-1	few	-	TRBV7-2	TGTGCCAGCAGCTTATTTTCTGGGGTCACTGAAGCTTTCTTT	CASSLFSGVTEAFF
TRBJ2-5	many	TRBD1	TRBV9	TGTGCCAGCAGCGTAGGACAGGGGGCGCAATGGGAAGAGACCCAGTACTTC	CASSVGQGAQWEETQYF
TRBJ1-1	many	-	TRBV7-3	TGTGCCAGCAGCTTAAGGCGGGACACTGAAGCTTTCTTT	CASSLRRDTEAFF
TRBJ2-1	many	-	TRBV5-1	TGCGCCAGCAGCTTGGAAAAGGGCGTCTACAATGAGCAGTTCTTC	CASSLEKGVYNEQFF
TRBJ1-3	many	-	TRBV20-1	TGCAGTGCAAGCTCTGGAAACACCATATATTTT	CSASSGNTIYF
TRBJ2-3	many	-	TRBV20-1	TGCAGTGCTGTGACGGTTGAGGCGGGGCGCACAGATACGCAGTATTTT	CSAVTVEAGRTDTQYF
TRBJ1-2	-	TRBD1	TRBV30	TGTGTCTGGAGTGCGGACAGGTCTAGTGGCTACACCTTC	CVWSADRSSGYTF
TRBJ1-2	once	TRBD1	TRBV7-3	TGTGCCAGCAGCCGCGACAGGGGGCGAGGCTACACCTTC	CASSRDRGRGYTF
TRBJ2-5	-	TRBD2	TRBV20-1	TGCAATGTCACTAGCGGACAGGAGACCCAGTACTTC	CNVTSGQETQYF
TRBJ2-7	many	-	TRBV6-2/TRBV6-3	TGTGCCAGCAGTTACTCTACCTACGAGCAGTACTTC	CASSYSTYEQYF
TRBJ1-2	-	TRBD1	TRBV13	TGTGCCAGCAGGGGGACAGACAACTATGGCTACACCTTC	CASRGTDNYGYTF
TRBJ2-7	many	TRBD1	TRBV27	TGTGCCAGCAGAGGTGGGACAGGGCCCTACGAGCAGTACTTC	CASRGGTGPYEQYF
TRBJ2-1	many	-	TRBV29-1	TGCAGCGTTGTCCTCCATGGTGGGACGCGGAGGGCAGGGGAGCAGTTCTTC	CSVVLHGGTRRAGEQFF
TRBJ2-7	-	TRBD1	TRBV6-1	TGTGCCAGTAGTCAAATTCAGACAGGGATCGACGAGCAGTACTTC	CASSQIQTGIDEQYF
TRBJ2-3	many	TRBD1	TRBV4-2	TGTGCCAGCAGCCAAGACGGACAGGCCACAGATACGCAGTATTTT	CASSQDGQATDTQYF
TRBJ2-2	-	-	TRBV7-9	TGTGCCAGCAGCTTGTACACCGGGGAGCTGTTTTTT	CASSLYTGELFF
TRBJ2-7	-	TRBD2	TRBV6-4	TGTGCCAGCAGTGACTCCGCTAGCGGGAGAACCTACGAGCAGTACTTC	CASSDSASGRTYEQYF
TRBJ1-5	many	TRBD1	TRBV9	TGTGCCAGCAGCGTAGGGGGGACAGGGGCCAATCAGCCCCAGCATTTT	CASSVGGTGANQPQHF
TRBJ1-3	-	-	TRBV7-9	TGTGCCAGCAGCTTAGCGCGAGGGAGCTCAGGAAACACCCTATGTTTT	CASSLARGSSGNTLCF
TRBJ1-3	-	TRBD1	TRBV6-6	TGTGCCAGCAGTTACTCCATGAGAACAGGGGGGAACACCATATATTTT	CASSYSMRTGGNTIYF
TRBJ1-2	many	-	TRBV7-9	TGTGCCAGCAGCTTAGATTGGGACGTGAGCTATGGCTACACCTTC	CASSLDWDVSYGYTF
TRBJ1-4	many	-	TRBV27	TGTGCCAGCGGATGGTTGTATTTGGGTGGTGAAAAACTGTTTTTT	CASGWLYLGGEKLFF
TRBJ2-7	-	TRBD1	TRBV29-1	TGCAGCGTTGGAGGACAGGGCTACGAGCAGTACTTC	CSVGGQGYEQYF
TRBJ1-5	many	-	TRBV28	TGTGCCAGCCAGGTTAGCAATCAGCCCCAGCATTTT	CASQVSNQPQHF
TRBJ1-4	few	TRBD1	TRBV20-1	TGCAGTGTCGGGACAGGGGGCAGTGAAAAACTGTTTTTT	CSVGTGGSEKLFF
TRBJ2-5	many	-	TRBV7-3	TGTGCCAGCAGCTTAATGGGAGCGGGCGAAGAGACCCAGTACTTC	CASSLMGAGEETQYF
TRBJ1-1	many	-	TRBV13	TGTGCCAGCAGCTTAAGCCTGACTGAAGCTTTCTTT	CASSLSLTEAFF
TRBJ2-1	many	TRBD2	TRBV20-1	TGCAGTGCTAGATTTGGCGGGAGTTCGAATGAGCAGTTCTTC	CSARFGGSSNEQFF
TRBJ2-7	many	-	TRBV7-9	TGTGCCAGCAACCCAACCCCGGGACAGGACTCAAGAGCGGGGTCCGGAGAGCAGTACTTC	CASNPTPGQDSRAGSGEQYF
TRBJ2-2	-	-	TRBV24-1	TGTGCCCCCAGTGATCCCCGGCGGGGCACCGAGGAGCTGTTTTTT	CAPSDPRRGTEELFF
TRBJ2-5	many	TRBD1	TRBV12-3/TRBV12-4	TGTGCCAGCAGTTCGCAGGGGGCGTCGGAGACCCAGTACTTC	CASSSQGASETQYF
TRBJ2-3	-	TRBD1	TRBV29-1	TGCAACTGGACAGGGGCTAGCACAGATACGCAGTATTTT	CNWTGASTDTQYF
TRBJ1-2	many	-	TRBV29-1	TGCAGCGTTCAGGGCAGGCACTATGGCTACACCTTC	CSVQGRHYGYTF
TRBJ2-3	many	-	TRBV4-1	TGCGCCAGCAGCCAAGAGACGACTATCCCCACAGATACGCAGTATTTT	CASSQETTIPTDTQYF
TRBJ1-6	many	-	TRBV2	TGTGCCAGCAGCCGAGGACCTCCCCTCCACTTT	CASSRGPPLHF
TRBJ1-5	many	-	TRBV4-3	TGCGCCAGCAGCCAAGACCCCCCTGGAGGGGCCAATCAGCCCCAGCATTTT	CASSQDPPGGANQPQHF
TRBJ1-6	many	TRBD1	TRBV3-1	TGTGCCAGCAGCCAAACCCTGGACAGGAGGCATTCACCCCTCCACTTT	CASSQTLDRRHSPLHF